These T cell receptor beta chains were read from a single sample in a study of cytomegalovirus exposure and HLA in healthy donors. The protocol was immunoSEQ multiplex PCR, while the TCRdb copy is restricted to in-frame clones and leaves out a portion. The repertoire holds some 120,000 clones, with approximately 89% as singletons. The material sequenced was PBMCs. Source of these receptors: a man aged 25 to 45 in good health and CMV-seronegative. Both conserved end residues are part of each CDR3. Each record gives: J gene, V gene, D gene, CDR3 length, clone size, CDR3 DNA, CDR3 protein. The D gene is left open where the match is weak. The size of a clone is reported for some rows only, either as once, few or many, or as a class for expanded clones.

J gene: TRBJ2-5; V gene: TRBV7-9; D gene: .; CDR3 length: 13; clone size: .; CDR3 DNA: TGTGCCAGCAGCTTAGTAAGAGTAGAGACCCAGTACTTC; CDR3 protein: CASSLVRVETQYF
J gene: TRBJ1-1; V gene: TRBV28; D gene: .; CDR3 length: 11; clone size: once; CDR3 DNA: TGTGCCAGCAGCACTAACACTGAAGCTTTCTTT; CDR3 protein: CASSTNTEAFF
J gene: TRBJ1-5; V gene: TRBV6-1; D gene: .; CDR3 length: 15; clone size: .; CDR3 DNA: TGTGCCAGCAGGAAGGACAGCTATAGCAATCAGCCCCAGCATTTT; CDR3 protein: CASRKDSYSNQPQHF
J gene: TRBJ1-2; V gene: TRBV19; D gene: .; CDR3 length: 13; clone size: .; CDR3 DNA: TGTGCCAGTAGGCCCCTTGCGAGTGAGGGCTACACCTTC; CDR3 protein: CASRPLASEGYTF
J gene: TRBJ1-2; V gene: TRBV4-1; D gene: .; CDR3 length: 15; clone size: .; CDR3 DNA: TGCGCCAGCAGCCAAGATGCCCAGACCAGGGGCGGCTACACCTTC; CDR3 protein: CASSQDAQTRGGYTF
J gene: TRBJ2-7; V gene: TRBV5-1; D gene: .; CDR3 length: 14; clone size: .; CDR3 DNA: TGCGCCAGCAGCCCCGGGGGGACAATTGGAGAGCAGTACTTC; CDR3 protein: CASSPGGTIGEQYF
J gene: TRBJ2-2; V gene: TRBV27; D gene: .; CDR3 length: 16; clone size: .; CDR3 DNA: TGTGCCAGCAGTCCCTGGGGTAGAGGGAAGAGCGGGGAGCTGTTTTTT; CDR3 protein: CASSPWGRGKSGELFF
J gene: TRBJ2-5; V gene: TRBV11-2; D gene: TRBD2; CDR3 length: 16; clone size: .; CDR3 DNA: TGTGCCAGCAGCCCCTGGGGAGCGGGGGAGGGGGAGACCCAGTACTTC; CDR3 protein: CASSPWGAGEGETQYF
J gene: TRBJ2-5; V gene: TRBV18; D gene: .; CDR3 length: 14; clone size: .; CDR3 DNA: TGTGCCAGCTCACCCCTAAGCGGAGAAGAGACCCAGTACTTC; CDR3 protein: CASSPLSGEETQYF
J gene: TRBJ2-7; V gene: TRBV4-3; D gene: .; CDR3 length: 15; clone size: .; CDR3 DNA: TGCGCCAGCAGCCAAGACTCCGGGAGCTCCTACGAGCAGTACTTC; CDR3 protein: CASSQDSGSSYEQYF
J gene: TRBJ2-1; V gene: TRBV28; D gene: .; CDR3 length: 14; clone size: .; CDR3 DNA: TGTGCCAGCAGTTTAGGTGGGGGGGCTTTTGAGCAGTTCTTC; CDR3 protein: CASSLGGGAFEQFF
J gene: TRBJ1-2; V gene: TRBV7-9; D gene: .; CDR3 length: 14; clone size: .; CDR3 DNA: TGTGCCAGCAGCTTAGCTCGGGTGCACTATGGCTACACCTTC; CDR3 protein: CASSLARVHYGYTF
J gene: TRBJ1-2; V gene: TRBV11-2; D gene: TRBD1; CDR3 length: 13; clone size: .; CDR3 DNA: TGTGCCAGCAGCCCCCGGACAGGGGATGGCTACACCTTC; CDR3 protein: CASSPRTGDGYTF
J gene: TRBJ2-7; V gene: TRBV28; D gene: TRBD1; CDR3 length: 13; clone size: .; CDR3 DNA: TGTGCCAGCCGAAACAGGGGGGTCCACGAGCAGTACTTC; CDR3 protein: CASRNRGVHEQYF
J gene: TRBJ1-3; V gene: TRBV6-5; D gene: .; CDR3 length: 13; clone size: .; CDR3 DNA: TGTGCCAGCAGTTATTCATCCGGAAACACCATATATTTT; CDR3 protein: CASSYSSGNTIYF
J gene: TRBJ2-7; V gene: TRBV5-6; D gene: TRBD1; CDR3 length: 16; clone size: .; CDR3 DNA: TGTGCCAGCAGCTTGGCGGGACAGGGGGCGTCCTACGAGCAGTACTTC; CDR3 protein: CASSLAGQGASYEQYF
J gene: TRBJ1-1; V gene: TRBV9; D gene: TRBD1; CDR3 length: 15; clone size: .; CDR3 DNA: TGTGCCAGCAGCCCCGGGACAGGGTTGAACACTGAAGCTTTCTTT; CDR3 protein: CASSPGTGLNTEAFF
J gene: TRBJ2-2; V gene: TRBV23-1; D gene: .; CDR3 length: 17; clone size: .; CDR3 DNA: TGCGCCAGCAGTCCCATGCGTAACAGGGCAAACACCGGGGAGCTGTTTTTT; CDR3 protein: CASSPMRNRANTGELFF
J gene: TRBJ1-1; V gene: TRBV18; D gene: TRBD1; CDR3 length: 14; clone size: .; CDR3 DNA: TGTGCCAGCTCACCAACAACAGGGGGGACTGAAGCTTTCTTT; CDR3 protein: CASSPTTGGTEAFF
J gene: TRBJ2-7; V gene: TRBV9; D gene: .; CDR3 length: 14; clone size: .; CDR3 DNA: TGTGCCAGCAGCGTAGTATCAGATTCCTACGAGCAGTACTTC; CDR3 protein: CASSVVSDSYEQYF
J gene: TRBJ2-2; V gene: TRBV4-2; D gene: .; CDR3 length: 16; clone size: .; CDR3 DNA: TGTGCCAGCAGCCAAGTCCTTACAGGGATCACCGGGGAGCTGTTTTTT; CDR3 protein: CASSQVLTGITGELFF
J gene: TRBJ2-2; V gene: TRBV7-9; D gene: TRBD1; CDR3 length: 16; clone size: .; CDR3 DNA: TGTGCCAGCAGCCTACCGGGACAGGGTCTCTCCGGGGAGCTGTTTTTT; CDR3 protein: CASSLPGQGLSGELFF